Following are 25 T cell receptor beta chains from one sample sequenced in a study of cytomegalovirus exposure and HLA in healthy donors. The PCR was carried out with 60 Vbeta primers and 13 Jbeta primers. The table came from immunoSEQ multiplex PCR; TCRdb's copy has only in-frame clones and leaves some out. Here the sample spans under 200,000 clones, over 70% being singletons. Input material: PBMCs. These receptors originate from a man in his forties or fifties in good health and CMV-seropositive.

V usage is TRBV5-1 and J usage is TRBJ2-3; D ambiguous. Germline CDR1 reads SGHRS; CDR2 reads YFSETQ. The CDR3 length is 13 residues. The germline V and J ends were trimmed by 1 base and 3 bases, with 6 bases remaining between them. The CDR3 here is CASSLIPTDTQYF. CDR3 coding DNA: TGCGCCAGCAGCTTGATCCCGACAGATACGCAGTATTTT. Variable domain in full (rest from reference TRBV5-1 and TRBJ2-3): KAGVTQTPRYLIKTRGQQVTLSCSPISGHRSVSWYQQTPGQGLQFLFEYFSETQRNKGNFPGRFSGRQFSNSRSEMNVSTLELGDSALYLCASSLIPTDTQYFGPGTRLTVL.

CDR3 in DNA: TGTGCCAGCAGCTTAGGGAGCGGGGGGACCTCCCAGGAGCTGTTTTTT. This sequence encodes CASSLGSGGTSQELFF. The chain has TRBV7-8 and TRBJ2-2; 9 bases are shared with TRBD2. The CDR3 totals 16 residues. Germline CDR1 reads SGHVS; CDR2 reads FQNEAQ. J was trimmed by 10 bases and V by 1 base; bases with no gene match: 10.

This clone was recorded a few times. The genes are TRBV7-2 and TRBJ1-1; no clear D gene. The CDR3 loop spans 13 amino acids. Trimming pared 8 bases from V and 0 bases from J, leaving 10 bases between. The germline CDR1 and CDR2 sequences are SGHTA and FQGNSA. The CDR3 DNA sequence: TGTGCCAGCTCCAGTGACATGAACACTGAAGCTTTCTTT. It encodes CASSSDMNTEAFF.

This chain connects TRBV30 to TRBJ1-1, with a weak D call TRBD1 (5 bases). This CDR3 has 14 amino acids. Germline assignment: CDR1 GTSNPN and CDR2 SVGIG (reference sequence). V was cut by 6 bases and J by 0 bases, with 14 bases left in between. This CDR3 reads CACHGGFMNTEAFF. Here the CDR3 DNA reads TGTGCCTGTCACGGGGGGTTTATGAACACTGAAGCTTTCTTT. The full variable domain, in which reference TRBV30 and TRBJ1-1 provide the parts outside the CDR3, is SQTIHQWPATLVQPVGSPLSLECTVEGTSNPNLYWYRQAAGRGLQLLFYSVGIGQISSEVPQNLSASRPQDRQFILSSKKLLLSDSGFYLCACHGGFMNTEAFFGQGTRLTVV.

This chain uses TRBV30 with TRBJ1-5, with 8 bases identical to TRBD1. The germline V gene has CDR1 GTSNPN and CDR2 SVGIG (reference sequence). Trimming removed 0 bases from V and 4 bases from J; junction bases left unmatched: 11. The CDR3 has 17 amino acids. In nucleotides, the CDR3 is TGTGCCTGGAGTGTACGGACAGGGCGGGGTGGGAATCAGCCCCAGCATTTT. Residues: CAWSVRTGRGGNQPQHF.

This clone was seen just once. This sequence joins TRBV4-1 and TRBJ2-3, with 10 bases lining up with TRBD2. Germline V gives CDR1 MGHRA, CDR2 YSYEKL. This CDR3 contains 16 residues. Trimming at V came to 0 bases and at J to 2 bases, leaving 2 bases not matched to a gene. The CDR3 here is CASSQDTSGVTDTQYF. As DNA, the CDR3 is TGCGCCAGCAGCCAAGATACTAGCGGGGTCACAGATACGCAGTATTTT.

V and J are TRBV28 and TRBJ1-5; D unresolved. Trimming cost V 2 bases and J 5 bases, with 13 bases left between them. From germline, CDR1 is MDHEN and CDR2 SYDVKM. This CDR3 region has 15 residues. CDR3 nucleotide sequence: TGTGCCAGCAGTTTAGGTATCGGGAGATATCAGCCCCAGCATTTT. This codes for CASSLGIGRYQPQHF.

The chain uses TRBV9 and TRBJ1-1, with D tentatively TRBD1 (6 bases). This CDR3 is 16 amino acids long. Trimming pared 3 bases from V and 0 bases from J, leaving 15 bases between. Germline V gene data show CDR1 as SGDLS and CDR2 as YYNGEE. As DNA, the CDR3 is TGTGCCAGCAGCGCCCGACAGGAGTACATGAACACTGAAGCTTTCTTT. Amino acid sequence: CASSARQEYMNTEAFF.

V and J are TRBV4-1 and TRBJ2-2, with a possible D match to TRBD1 (5 bases). Germline CDR1 is MGHRA and CDR2 is YSYEKL. The CDR3 consists of 17 residues. V dropped 0 bases and J dropped 0 bases, with 11 bases sitting between them. CDR3: CASSQDPGQSNTGELFF. CDR3 nucleotide sequence: TGCGCCAGCAGCCAAGATCCCGGACAATCGAACACCGGGGAGCTGTTTTTT.

The CDR3 region is CASSNLGRGARGQETQYF. Written as DNA, the CDR3 is TGTGCCAGCTCCAATTTGGGTCGTGGGGCGCGTGGGCAAGAGACCCAGTACTTC. This chain uses TRBV18 with TRBJ2-5; maybe TRBD1 (5 bases). CDR1 KGHSH and CDR2 LQKENI come from the germline V gene. The CDR3 covers 18 residues. Deletions cut 6 bases from V and 2 bases from J, with 25 bases between.

The V and J genes are TRBV28 and TRBJ1-6; a weak D match, TRBD1 (5 bases). V was clipped by 6 bases and J by 6 bases, with 12 bases between them. The CDR3 loop spans 14 amino acids. Germline V gene data show CDR1 as MDHEN and CDR2 as SYDVKM. The CDR3 nucleotides read TGTGCCAGCAGCCCGGGAGGGGTTAATTCACCCCTCCACTTT. It encodes CASSPGGVNSPLHF.

V gene TRBV28 combines with J gene TRBJ2-3; TRBD2 agrees at 13 bases. Germline CDR1 and CDR2: MDHEN and SYDVKM. The V segment lost 6 bases and the J segment 6 bases; nucleotides outside the gene matches: 6. The CDR3 has 15 residues. CDR3 sequence reads: CASRRTSGRMDTQYF. As DNA, the CDR3 is TGTGCCAGCAGAAGGACTAGCGGGAGAATGGATACGCAGTATTTT.

This chain uses TRBV7-8 with TRBJ1-5, with 9 bases that match TRBD1. The V gene end was trimmed by 5 bases and the J gene end by 4 bases; junction bases not matched to a gene: 6. CDR1 SGHVS and CDR2 FQNEAQ come from the germline V gene. The length of the CDR3 is 15 residues. The CDR3 sequence: CASSTGDRVNQPQHF. Written as DNA, the CDR3 is TGTGCCAGCAGCACGGGGGACAGGGTAAATCAGCCCCAGCATTTT.

The chain has TRBV5-1 and TRBJ2-7, with 10 bases matching TRBD2. Trimming removed 3 bases from V and 7 bases from J; junction bases left unmatched: 10. Per germline, CDR1 SGHRS and CDR2 YFSETQ. CDR3 length: 15 residues. The CDR3 loop is CASSSPLAGVREQYF. CDR3 bases: TGCGCCAGCAGCTCCCCGCTAGCGGGAGTACGAGAGCAGTACTTC. Full variable domain (outside the CDR3, taken from reference TRBV5-1 and TRBJ2-7): KAGVTQTPRYLIKTRGQQVTLSCSPISGHRSVSWYQQTPGQGLQFLFEYFSETQRNKGNFPGRFSGRQFSNSRSEMNVSTLELGDSALYLCASSSPLAGVREQYFGPGTRLTVT.

The chain links TRBV7-6 to TRBJ1-4, with a possible D match to TRBD1 (6 bases). The CDR3 totals 15 residues. The V end lost 0 bases, the J end lost 4 bases, and 9 bases lay between the germline ends. Per the germline V gene, CDR1 is SGHVS and CDR2 is FNYEAQ. The DNA of the CDR3 is TGTGCCAGCAGCTTAGCAGGACAGCGTAATGAAAAACTGTTTTTT. It translates to CASSLAGQRNEKLFF.

V is TRBV7-9 and J is TRBJ2-2; D ambiguous. From germline, CDR1 is SEHNR and CDR2 FQNEAQ (reference sequence). This CDR3 contains 13 residues. V lost 2 bases to trimming and J lost 7 bases, with 8 bases between them. Here the CDR3 reads CASSLQEHGELFF. CDR3 DNA: TGTGCCAGCAGCTTACAGGAACACGGGGAGCTGTTTTTT.

The V gene is TRBV6-4, the J gene TRBJ1-3; D ambiguous. This CDR3 is built from 12 residues. Germline V gene lookup returns CDR1 MRHNA and CDR2 SNTAGT. Deletions cut 9 bases from V and 0 bases from J, with 6 bases between. The CDR3, as DNA: TGTGCCAGTAACGGCTCTGGAAACACCATATATTTT. It translates to CASNGSGNTIYF.

The chain uses TRBV6-1 and TRBJ1-1; D perhaps matches TRBD1 (6 bases). Germline loops: CDR1 MNHNS, CDR2 SASEGT. The V and J ends lost 6 bases and 1 base respectively, with 9 bases between them. The CDR3 length is 13 residues. CDR3: CASRVGQNTEAFF. CDR3 DNA: TGTGCCAGCAGGGTGGGACAGAACACTGAAGCTTTCTTT.

The chain carries TRBV28 and TRBJ1-4; 8 bases match TRBD1. CDR1 is MDHEN, CDR2 SYDVKM, per germline. The V gene end was trimmed by 3 bases and the J gene end by 16 bases; junction bases not matched to a gene: 7. The CDR3 is made up of 12 amino acids. In DNA form, the CDR3 reads TGTGCCAGCAGTTTCCTCGGACAGGGAACGTTTTTT. As protein: CASSFLGQGTFF.

The CDR3 reads CASSTFSGNTIYF. The CDR3 DNA follows: TGTGCCAGTAGTACCTTCTCTGGAAACACCATATATTTT. The gene calls are TRBV19 and TRBJ1-3; D gene ambiguous. Between the trimmed V and J ends, which lost 4 bases and 0 bases, there was a span of 4 bases. This CDR3 comprises 13 residues. In germline, CDR1 is LNHDA, CDR2 SQIVND (reference sequence).

This chain connects TRBV27 to TRBJ2-6, with a possible D match to TRBD2 (5 bases). V was clipped by 0 bases and J by 2 bases, with 5 bases between them. The CDR3 covers 15 residues. The germline CDR1 and CDR2 sequences are MNHEY and SMNVEV (reference sequence). The CDR3: CASSLSGAGANVLTF. CDR3 nucleotide sequence: TGTGCCAGCAGTTTATCCGGGGCTGGGGCCAACGTCCTGACTTTC.

This clone has only one observation. This chain links TRBV27 with TRBJ2-3, with 8 bases fitting TRBD2. The germline CDR1 and CDR2 sequences are MNHEY and SMNVEV (reference sequence). With 2 bases clipped from V and 2 bases from J, the junction kept 6 bases outside the gene matches. The CDR3 extends over 16 amino acids. CDR3 coding DNA: TGTGCCAGCAGTTTAACGAGCGGGGGAAACACAGATACGCAGTATTTT. Protein sequence: CASSLTSGGNTDTQYF.

V is TRBV27 and J is TRBJ2-3; D gene uncertain. The CDR3 contains 13 residues. Germline-derived CDR1 and CDR2 are MNHEY and SMNVEV (reference sequence). Trimming removed 5 bases from V and 0 bases from J, with 6 bases in between. CDR3 nucleotides: TGTGCCAGCAGTCCCTTTAGCACAGATACGCAGTATTTT. Translating gives CASSPFSTDTQYF.

This chain links TRBV7-2 with TRBJ2-1; tentative D call: TRBD1 (6 bases). The CDR3 consists of 15 residues. Trimming cost V 4 bases and J 3 bases, with 13 bases left between them. Germline-derived CDR1 and CDR2 are SGHTA and FQGNSA. The CDR3 is CASSSQGIFYNEQFF. For the CDR3, the DNA is TGTGCCAGCAGCTCTCAGGGGATTTTCTACAATGAGCAGTTCTTC.

The chain joins TRBV6-6 to TRBJ1-4; the D is unclear. Germline CDR1 is MNHNY and CDR2 is SVGAGI (reference sequence). The CDR3 totals 14 residues. V shed 6 bases and J shed 5 bases, with 13 bases lying between them. CDR3 in amino acids: CASRSGTANEKLFF. CDR3 coding DNA: TGTGCCAGCAGATCGGGAACAGCAAATGAAAAACTGTTTTTT.